This T cell receptor beta chain was sequenced in a study of T-cell reconstitution after alpha-beta-depleted transplantation in children. Preparation of the TCRbeta library used unique molecular identifiers. MiXCR, applied by TCRdb to the PCR reads, yields one record per CDR3 protein. This table holds approximately 430,000 distinct CDR3 sequences, around 16% found once. This clonotype was counted only a few times. Antigen specificity is unknown. Overall study findings and caveats: Where alpha-beta T cells came from about two months after transplant was reportedly several hundred expanded graft clones.

The CDR3 covers 14 residues. The J segment lost 4 bases and the V segment lost 3 bases, leaving 4 bases of the junction unmatched. The chain carries TRBV12-3 or TRBV12-4 and TRBJ2-5; 8 positions match TRBD2. The sequence was obtained from a boy younger than two who had a stem cell transplant for Wiskott-Aldrich syndrome, so the T cells may come from the graft donor. This specimen consisted of PBMCs, mostly from graft donor cells, obtained 360 days after TCRalphabeta/CD19-depleted stem cell transplant. The CDR3 loop reads CASSFGGAGETQYF. CDR3 nucleotides: TGTGCCAGCAGTTTCGGGGGGGCCGGAGAGACCCAGTACTTC.